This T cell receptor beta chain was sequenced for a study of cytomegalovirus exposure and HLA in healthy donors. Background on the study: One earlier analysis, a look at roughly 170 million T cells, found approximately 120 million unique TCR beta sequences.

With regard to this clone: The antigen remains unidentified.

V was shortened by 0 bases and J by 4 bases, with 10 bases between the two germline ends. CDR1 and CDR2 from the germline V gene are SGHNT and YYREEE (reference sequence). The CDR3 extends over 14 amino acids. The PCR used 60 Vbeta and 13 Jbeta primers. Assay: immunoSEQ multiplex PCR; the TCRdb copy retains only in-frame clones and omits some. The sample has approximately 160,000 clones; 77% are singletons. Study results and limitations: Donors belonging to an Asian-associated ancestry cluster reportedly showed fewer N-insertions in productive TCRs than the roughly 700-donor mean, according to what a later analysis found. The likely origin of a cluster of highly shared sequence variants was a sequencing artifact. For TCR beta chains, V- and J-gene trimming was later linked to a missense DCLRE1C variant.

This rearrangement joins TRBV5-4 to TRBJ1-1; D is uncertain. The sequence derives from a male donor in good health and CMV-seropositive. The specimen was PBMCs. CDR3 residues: CASSLERAGTEAFF. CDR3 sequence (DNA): TGTGCCAGCAGCTTGGAGAGGGCAGGCACTGAAGCTTTCTTT.